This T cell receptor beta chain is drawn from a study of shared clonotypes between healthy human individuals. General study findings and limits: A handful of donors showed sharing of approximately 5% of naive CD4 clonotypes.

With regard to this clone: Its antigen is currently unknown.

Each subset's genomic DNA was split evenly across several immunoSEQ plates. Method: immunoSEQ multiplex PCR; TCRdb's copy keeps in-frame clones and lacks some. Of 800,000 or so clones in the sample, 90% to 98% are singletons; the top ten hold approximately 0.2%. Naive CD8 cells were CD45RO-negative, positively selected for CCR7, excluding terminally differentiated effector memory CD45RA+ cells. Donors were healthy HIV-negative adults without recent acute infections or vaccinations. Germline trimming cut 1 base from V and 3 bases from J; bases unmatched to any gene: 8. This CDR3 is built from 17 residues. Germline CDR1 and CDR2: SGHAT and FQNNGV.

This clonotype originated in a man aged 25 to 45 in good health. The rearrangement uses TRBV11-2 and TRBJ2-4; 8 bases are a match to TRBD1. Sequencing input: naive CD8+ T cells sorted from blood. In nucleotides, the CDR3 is TGTGCCAGCAGCTTAGGTCGACAGGGGATGCACAAAAACATTCAGTACTTC. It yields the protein CASSLGRQGMHKNIQYF.